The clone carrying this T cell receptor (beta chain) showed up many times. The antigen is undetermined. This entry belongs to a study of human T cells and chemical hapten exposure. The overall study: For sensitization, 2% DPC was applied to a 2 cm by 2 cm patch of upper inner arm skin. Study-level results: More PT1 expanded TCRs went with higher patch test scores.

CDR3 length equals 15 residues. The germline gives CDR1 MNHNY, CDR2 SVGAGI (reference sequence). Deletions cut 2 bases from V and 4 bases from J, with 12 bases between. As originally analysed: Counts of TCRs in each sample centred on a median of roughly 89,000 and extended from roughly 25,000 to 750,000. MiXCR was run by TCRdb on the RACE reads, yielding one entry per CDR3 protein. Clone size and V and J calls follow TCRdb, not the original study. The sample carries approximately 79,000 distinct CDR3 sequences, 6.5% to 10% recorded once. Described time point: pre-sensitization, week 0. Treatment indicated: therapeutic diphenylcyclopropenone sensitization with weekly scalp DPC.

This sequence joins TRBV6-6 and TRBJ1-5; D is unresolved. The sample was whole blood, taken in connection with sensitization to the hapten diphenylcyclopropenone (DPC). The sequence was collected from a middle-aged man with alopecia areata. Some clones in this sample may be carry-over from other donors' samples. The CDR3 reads CASSYPMDRNQPQHF. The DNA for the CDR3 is TGTGCCAGCAGTTACCCGATGGACCGTAATCAGCCCCAGCATTTT.